This T cell receptor (beta chain) is from a study of breast tumors, draining lymph nodes, adjacent tissues. Study-wide findings and caveats: Data fit most tumor T cells coming from lymph node, expanding in tumor. Compared with lymph nodes, tumors were less diverse; compared with nontumor tissue, more. Compared with basal-like, luminal-like tumors shared significantly more repertoire with nontumor tissue.

A note on this clonotype: No antigen is known for it.

Trimming cost V 3 bases and J 0 bases, with 9 bases left between them. The germline V gene has CDR1 LNHNV and CDR2 YYDKDF (reference sequence). This CDR3 is 14 amino acids long. TCRdb called the multiplex PCR reads again in MiXCR, with one record for every CDR3 protein. The table includes about 180,000 distinct CDR3 sequences, about 34% detected once. The lymph nodes were axillary draining lymph nodes from breast cancer patients. V gene TRBV15 combines with J gene TRBJ2-7, with no clear D. The clonotype was recovered from a female donor with breast cancer. Some clones in this sample may be carry-over from other donors' samples. Sequenced sample: axillary lymph node tissue. DNA of the CDR3: TGTGCCACCAGCAGCACTTACAGCTCCTACGAGCAGTACTTC. Translation: CATSSTYSSYEQYF.